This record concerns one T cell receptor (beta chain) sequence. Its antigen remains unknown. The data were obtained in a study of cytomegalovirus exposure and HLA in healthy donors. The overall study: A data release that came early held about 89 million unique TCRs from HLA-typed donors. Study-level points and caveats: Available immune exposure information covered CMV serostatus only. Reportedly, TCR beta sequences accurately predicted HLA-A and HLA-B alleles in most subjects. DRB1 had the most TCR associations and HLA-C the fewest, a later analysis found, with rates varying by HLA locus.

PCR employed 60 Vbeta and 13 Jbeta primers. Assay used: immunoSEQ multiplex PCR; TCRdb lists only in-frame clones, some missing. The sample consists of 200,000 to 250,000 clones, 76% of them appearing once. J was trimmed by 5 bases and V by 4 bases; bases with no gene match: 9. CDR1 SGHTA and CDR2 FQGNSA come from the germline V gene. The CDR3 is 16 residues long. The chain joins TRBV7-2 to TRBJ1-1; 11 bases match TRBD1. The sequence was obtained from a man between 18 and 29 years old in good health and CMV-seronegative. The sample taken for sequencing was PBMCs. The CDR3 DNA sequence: TGTGCCAGCAGCTCCCAGGGGGGGACAGGGGGGACTGAAGCTTTCTTT. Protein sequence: CASSSQGGTGGTEAFF. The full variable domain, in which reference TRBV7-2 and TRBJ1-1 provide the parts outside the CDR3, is GAGVSQSPSNKVTEKGKDVELRCDPISGHTALYWYRQSLGQGLEFLIYFQGNSAPDKSGLPSDRFSAERTGGSVSTLTIQRTQQEDSAVYLCASSSQGGTGGTEAFFGQGTRLTVV.